A selection of T cell receptor beta chains follows, all from one sample in a study of blood T cell repertoires in COVID-19. Some clones are missing from TCRdb's copy, which holds only in-frame ones; the method was immunoSEQ multiplex PCR. Of about 220,000 clones in the sample, approximately 90% were seen once. The source material was PBMCs or T cells enriched from blood (not recorded which). These TCRs come from a woman between 35 and 50 years old with acute COVID-19. The CDR3 runs from the conserved cysteine through the conserved F or W. A D gene is named only where the DNA matches it firmly. Expanded clones get a size class; other rows say once, few or many, or leave the size out.

clone_size j_call v_call d_call cdr3_nt cdr3_aa
. TRBJ1-2 TRBV29-1 TRBD1 TGCAGCGTGGTGGACAGGGGACCCCACTATGGCTACACCTTC CSVVDRGPHYGYTF
. TRBJ2-1 TRBV6-1 TRBD2 TGTGCCAGCAGTGAAGTGTGGACTAGCGAGCAGTTCTTC CASSEVWTSEQFF
. TRBJ2-5 TRBV3-1/TRBV3-2 . TGTGCCAGCAGCCCGGAGGGGGAGACCCAGTACTTC CASSPEGETQYF
. TRBJ1-6 TRBV9 . TGTGCCAGCAGCTCGGACAGCTCCTATAATTCACCCCTCCACTTT CASSSDSSYNSPLHF
. TRBJ2-3 TRBV3-1/TRBV3-2 . TGTGCCAGCAGCCATAGAAGGTTGGCTACAGGCACAGATACGCAGTATTTT CASSHRRLATGTDTQYF
. TRBJ1-5 TRBV19 TRBD1 TGTGCCAGTATCAAGGACAGGGGGCAGGGTCAGCCCCAGCATTTT CASIKDRGQGQPQHF
. TRBJ1-5 TRBV18 TRBD1 TGTGCCAGCTCACCAGTTAACACGGGACAGGGTACGGGTCAGCCCCAGCATTTT CASSPVNTGQGTGQPQHF
. TRBJ2-5 TRBV25-1 . TGTGCCAGCGAAAATTCAGGGGCTAGCGAGACCCAGTACTTC CASENSGASETQYF
. TRBJ1-1 TRBV7-2 . TGTGCCAGCAGCTTTTTTGACAAACGGACTTTCTTT CASSFFDKRTFF
many TRBJ1-4 TRBV19 TRBD1 TGTGCCAGTACCAGAAGGACAGGGGGCATTACTAATGAAAAACTGTTTTTT CASTRRTGGITNEKLFF
. TRBJ1-1 TRBV5-6 . TGTGCCAGCAGCTTGTTCCCAGGGATGGTAAACACTGAAGCTTTCTTT CASSLFPGMVNTEAFF
. TRBJ1-5 TRBV18 TRBD1 TGTGCCAGCTCCCTATCGACAGGGGCCCGCTCGCAGCCCCAGCATTTT CASSLSTGARSQPQHF
. TRBJ1-4 TRBV3-1/TRBV3-2 . TGTGCCAGCAGCCAAGATAGCCGGACAGCAGTATCGAAGGAAAAACTGTTTTTT CASSQDSRTAVSKEKLFF
once TRBJ1-1 TRBV20-1 . TGCAGTGCTAGTCTCCACACTGAAGCTTTCTTT CSASLHTEAFF
. TRBJ1-5 TRBV6-1 . TGTGCCAGCAGTGAAAGCGGTCGGGAGCCCCAGCATTTT CASSESGREPQHF
. TRBJ1-5 TRBV4-1 TRBD1 TGCGCCAGCAGCCAAGATCACCCCGGGACAGGGAATCAGCCCCAGCATTTT CASSQDHPGTGNQPQHF
few TRBJ1-2 TRBV7-2 TRBD1 TGTGCCAGCAGCTCAACAGGGGAGGCCTATGGCTACACCTTC CASSSTGEAYGYTF
. TRBJ1-4 TRBV30 . TGTGCCTGGAGCGTCCAGGCAAATGAAAAACTGTTTTTT CAWSVQANEKLFF
. TRBJ1-2 TRBV19 . TGTGCCAGTAGTATCCTCACATCAGACAGGACTTTAGGCTACACCTTC CASSILTSDRTLGYTF
once TRBJ1-2 TRBV30 . TGTGCCTGGAGTGCCCCCTCTTTGTCGGCTAACTATGGCTACACCTTC CAWSAPSLSANYGYTF
once TRBJ2-2 TRBV19 . TGTGCCAGTAGTACCCAGGGATGGACCGGGGAGCTGTTTTTT CASSTQGWTGELFF
. TRBJ1-2 TRBV10-3 . TGTGCCATCAGTGAGGGGGCAGGAATCTATGGCTACACCTTC CAISEGAGIYGYTF
. TRBJ1-6 TRBV7-6 TRBD1 TGTGCCAGCAGCTTAGGGGGGCAGGGGGCCGGCTCACCCCTCCACTTT CASSLGGQGAGSPLHF
. TRBJ2-6 TRBV19 . TGTGCCAGTAGTCTAGGCAGGGACACGATCTCTGGGGCCAACGTCCTGACTTTC CASSLGRDTISGANVLTF
. TRBJ1-1 TRBV18 . TGTGCCAGCTCACCTCGGACAGATAACACTGAAGCTTTCTTT CASSPRTDNTEAFF
. TRBJ2-2 TRBV6-5 TRBD1 TGTGCCAGCAGTTCCCCAGGACAGGGAAACACCGGGGAGCTGTTTTTT CASSSPGQGNTGELFF
. TRBJ1-4 TRBV5-1 . TGCGCCAGCAGCTTCGGGGTGGCTAATGAAAAACTGTTTTTT CASSFGVANEKLFF
. TRBJ1-2 TRBV2 . TGTGCCAGCAGTGGGGGGGAACTTAACTATGGCTACACCTTC CASSGGELNYGYTF
. TRBJ1-3 TRBV20-1 . TGCAGTGCTAGTAGCACAGCGGCGGATGGAAACACCATATATTTT CSASSTAADGNTIYF
. TRBJ1-1 TRBV5-5 . TGTGCCAGCAGCTTGGACATCAACACTGAAGCTTTCTTT CASSLDINTEAFF
. TRBJ1-4 TRBV15 . TGTGCCACCAGGGGCACCGAGGGGACACGGCTTGAAAAACTGTTTTTT CATRGTEGTRLEKLFF
. TRBJ1-2 TRBV29-1 TRBD1 TGCAGCGTTGAACCCTGGACAGGGGGAGGTTATGGCTACACCTTC CSVEPWTGGGYGYTF
. TRBJ2-3 TRBV11-2 TRBD2 TGTGCCAGCAGCCTAAGACTAGCGGGGGGAGCAGATACGCAGTATTTT CASSLRLAGGADTQYF
. TRBJ1-4 TRBV7-2 TRBD1 TGTGCCAGCAGCTTAGGGGACAGGGGCGGGAATGAAAAACTGTTTTTT CASSLGDRGGNEKLFF
. TRBJ1-1 TRBV13 TRBD1 TGTGCCAGCAGCTTAGGGGGGTTGACAGGGGACACTGAAGCTTTCTTT CASSLGGLTGDTEAFF